Below are 13 T cell receptor beta chains sequenced from a single sample in a study of shared clonotypes between healthy human individuals. TCRdb keeps only in-frame clones here, not all; method: immunoSEQ multiplex PCR. The sample has some 1.5 million clones, roughly 96% seen once. The specimen was naive CD4+ T cells sorted from blood. Regarding subset: CD45RA+ positively selected. The origin of the receptors is a man under 40 in good health.

V gene TRBV5-1 combines with J gene TRBJ1-3; D uncertain. The length of the CDR3 is 15 residues. The germline V gene has CDR1 SGHRS and CDR2 YFSETQ. Trimming left V 4 bases short and J 0 bases short, with 11 bases between. The CDR3 protein is CASSPSGRSGNTIYF. The DNA for the CDR3 is TGCGCCAGCAGCCCCTCGGGTCGCTCTGGAAACACCATATATTTT.

V and J are TRBV6-5 and TRBJ2-3; the D gene is possibly TRBD2 (6 bases). This CDR3 spans 16 amino acids. The V and J ends lost 4 bases and 0 bases respectively, with 14 bases between them. Germline CDR1 MNHEY, CDR2 SVGAGI. The CDR3 spells CASSSTSRPSTDTQYF. In DNA, the CDR3 is TGTGCCAGCAGTTCGACTAGTAGGCCTAGCACAGATACGCAGTATTTT.

The V and J genes are TRBV6-5 and TRBJ1-1; D call uncertain. The germline V and J ends were trimmed by 2 bases and 0 bases, with 7 bases remaining between them. This CDR3 has 14 residues. Germline V CDR1 and CDR2: MNHEY, SVGAGI. CDR3 in DNA: TGTGCCAGCAGTTACGCCCCATTGAACACTGAAGCTTTCTTT. It yields the protein CASSYAPLNTEAFF.

The gene calls are TRBV2 and TRBJ2-5; 10 bases match TRBD2. CDR1 SNHLY and CDR2 FYNNEI come from the germline V gene. This CDR3 spans 14 amino acids. The J segment lost 5 bases and the V segment lost 5 bases, leaving 5 bases of the junction unmatched. The CDR3 protein is CASSLAGAGETQYF. CDR3 nucleotides: TGTGCCAGCAGTCTAGCGGGGGCCGGGGAGACCCAGTACTTC.

The chain has TRBV28 and TRBJ1-3; D ambiguous. CDR3 size: 14 residues. V shed 2 bases and J shed 0 bases, with 5 bases lying between them. The germline gives CDR1 MDHEN, CDR2 SYDVKM. CDR3 protein: CASSLSASGNTIYF. For the CDR3, the DNA is TGTGCCAGCAGTTTAAGCGCCTCTGGAAACACCATATATTTT.

This clone was recorded only once. This sequence joins TRBV18 and TRBJ1-2, with 8 positions matching TRBD1. This CDR3 region has 15 residues. J gave up 8 bases and V 3 bases, and 11 bases lay outside the gene matches. The V gene's germline CDR1 is KGHSH and CDR2 LQKENI. CDR3 coding DNA: TGTGCCAGCTCACCGACAGGGGCACCGATAGTCGGCTACACCTTC. The encoded protein is CASSPTGAPIVGYTF.

Here the CDR3 reads CASSIGGAIYEQYF. For the CDR3, the DNA is TGTGCCAGTAGTATAGGTGGGGCGATCTACGAGCAGTACTTC. The chain combines TRBV19 with TRBJ2-7; tentatively, D is TRBD1 (5 bases). V lost 1 base to trimming and J lost 3 bases, with 10 bases between them. Per the germline V gene, CDR1 is LNHDA and CDR2 is SQIVND (reference sequence). The CDR3 spans 14 residues.

V gene TRBV6-1 combines with J gene TRBJ1-2, with 7 nucleotides matching TRBD1. The CDR3 totals 14 residues. V shed 6 bases, J shed 1 base, and the junction held 5 bases outside the gene matches. The V gene's germline CDR1 is MNHNS and CDR2 SASEGT. In DNA, the CDR3 is TGTGCCAGCAGGCCCGGACAGGATAACTATGGCTACACCTTC. Translated: CASRPGQDNYGYTF.

The chain couples TRBV9 to TRBJ2-2; possible D gene TRBD2, 6 bases. Germline V gene data show CDR1 as SGDLS and CDR2 as YYNGEE. The length of the CDR3 is 15 residues. V was clipped by 6 bases and J by 2 bases, with 14 bases between them. CDR3 loop: CASNPGVPNTGELFF. DNA for the CDR3: TGTGCCAGCAATCCGGGAGTCCCAAACACCGGGGAGCTGTTTTTT. The complete variable domain, with remaining parts taken from reference TRBV9 and TRBJ2-2, reads DSGVTQTPKHLITATGQRVTLRCSPRSGDLSVYWYQQSLDQGLQFLIQYYNGEERAKGNILERFSAQQFPDLHSELNLSSLELGDSALYFCASNPGVPNTGELFFGEGSRLTVL.

The chain employs TRBV27 and TRBJ2-7; D unclear. Germline V gene sequence: CDR1 MNHEY, CDR2 SMNVEV (reference sequence). Trimming took off 0 bases at V and 6 bases at J, with 9 bases between the two ends. This CDR3 spans 13 amino acids. The CDR3 DNA sequence: TGTGCCAGCAGTTTATCGATTAGGAGCGAGCAGTACTTC. This translates into CASSLSIRSEQYF.

This clone was seen a single time. This chain joins TRBV6-5 and TRBJ2-7; the D gene is possibly TRBD2 (6 bases). The CDR3 extends over 14 amino acids. V was clipped by 1 base and J by 7 bases, with 14 bases between them. CDR1 is MNHEY, CDR2 SVGAGI, per germline. CDR3 sequence: CASSYFGGGREQYF. CDR3 in DNA: TGTGCCAGCAGTTACTTTGGGGGAGGAAGGGAGCAGTACTTC.

In its sample, this clone was seen once. The chain uses TRBV9 and TRBJ2-1; D might be TRBD1 or TRBD2, each matching 6 bases. Germline CDR1 reads SGDLS; CDR2 reads YYNGEE. The CDR3 covers 17 residues. The V end was cut by 0 bases, the J end by 6 bases, with 19 bases between. CDR3 nucleotides: TGTGCCAGCAGCGTAGTTGTGGGGGGCCCCCGGGGCAATGAGCAGTTCTTC. It specifies CASSVVVGGPRGNEQFF.

V and J are TRBV11-3 and TRBJ2-1, with D maybe TRBD1 (7 bases). With 2 bases removed from V and 0 bases from J, the gap between germline ends came to 17 bases. The CDR3 contains 18 residues. CDR1 is SGHNT, CDR2 YENEEA, per germline. The CDR3, as DNA: TGTGCCAGCAGCTTAAGGGGCGGGACAGCGGCCTCCTACAATGAGCAGTTCTTC. Amino acids: CASSLRGGTAASYNEQFF.